The clone carrying this T cell receptor beta chain was seen more than once but under ten times. Amplification of the TCR beta CDR3 regions used RNA transcripts (as template). Scientists carried out first-round RT-PCR using HTBI primers and then a second-round multiplex PCR. TCRdb reanalysed the multiplex PCR reads using MiXCR and keeps one entry per CDR3 protein. The profile shows 350,000 to 400,000 distinct CDR3 sequences, about 16% of them singletons. V was shortened by 6 bases and J by 9 bases, with 15 bases between the two germline ends. This CDR3 is 13 amino acids long. Germline V gene sequence: CDR1 KGHSH, CDR2 LQKENI. These data belong to a study of Graves' ophthalmopathy and Graves' hyperthyroidism.

The chain has TRBV18 and TRBJ1-5; possibly TRBD1 for D (5 bases). The sample taken for sequencing was peripheral blood. This receptor was taken from a young woman with stable Graves' hyperthyroidism. The CDR3 bases are TGTGCCAGCTCTCCTAAAGGGGAGGCGCCCCAGCATTTT. This sequence encodes CASSPKGEAPQHF.